This TCR beta chain was found in a study of somatic mutations in cytotoxic T cells in rheumatoid arthritis. Points from the study as a whole: Relative to age-matched healthy controls, rheumatoid arthritis patients did not differ significantly in CD8+ T-cell clonality.

Comment on this clone: What it recognizes is unknown.

Produced via immunoSEQ multiplex PCR; TCRdb's table is partial and in-frame only. The sample records some 18,000 clones, over 70% being singletons. CDR3 length: 15 amino acids. After removal of 6 bases from V and 3 bases from J, the junction contained 8 bases not matched to a gene. Germline lookup yields CDR1 MDHEN and CDR2 SYDVKM. V is TRBV28 and J is TRBJ2-3; 8 bases map to TRBD2. The source of this sequence is an adult with rheumatoid arthritis. The material sequenced was CD8+ T cells sorted from blood. The chain's CDR3 is CASSGGESETDTQYF. For the CDR3, the DNA is TGTGCCAGCAGCGGGGGGGAATCGGAAACAGATACGCAGTATTTT. Drawing the rest from reference TRBV28 and TRBJ2-3, the complete variable domain is DVKVTQSSRYLVKRTGEKVFLECVQDMDHENMFWYRQDPGLGLRLIYFSYDVKMKEKGDIPEGYSVSREKKERFSLILESASTNQTSMYLCASSGGESETDTQYFGPGTRLTVL.